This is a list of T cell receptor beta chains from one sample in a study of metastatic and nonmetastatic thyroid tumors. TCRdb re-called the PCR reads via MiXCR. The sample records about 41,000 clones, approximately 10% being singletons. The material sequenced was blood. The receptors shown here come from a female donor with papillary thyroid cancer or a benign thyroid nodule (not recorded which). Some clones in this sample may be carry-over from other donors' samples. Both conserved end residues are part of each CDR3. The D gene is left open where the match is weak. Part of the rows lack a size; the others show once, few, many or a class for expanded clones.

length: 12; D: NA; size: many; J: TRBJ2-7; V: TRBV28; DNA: TGTGCCAGCAGATTTTCCCATTACGAGCAGTACTTC; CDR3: CASRFSHYEQYF
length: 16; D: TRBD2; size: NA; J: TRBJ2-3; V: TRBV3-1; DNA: TGTGTCAGCAGCCGAATACTAGCGCGTTCCACAGATACGCAGTATTTT; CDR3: CVSSRILARSTDTQYF
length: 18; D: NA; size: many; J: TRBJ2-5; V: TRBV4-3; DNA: TGCGCCAGCAGCCAAACAGGGTGGGGGGTAGTTGGTGTGGGGACCCAGTACTTC; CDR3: CASSQTGWGVVGVGTQYF
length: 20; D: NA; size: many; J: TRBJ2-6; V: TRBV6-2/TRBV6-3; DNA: TGTGCCAGCAGTTCCGCTTCCCACCGGGACTCAAGTTCTGGGGCCAACGTCCTGACTTTC; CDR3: CASSSASHRDSSSGANVLTF
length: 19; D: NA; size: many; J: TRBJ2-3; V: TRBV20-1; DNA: TGCAGTGCTAGTACTTCTGAGCCCCGGGACCTCGACTCAACAGATACGCAGTATTTT; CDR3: CSASTSEPRDLDSTDTQYF
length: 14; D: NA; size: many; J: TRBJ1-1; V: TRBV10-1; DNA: TGCGCCAGCAGTGAGTCTGGGGGGGACGGTGAAGCTTTCTTT; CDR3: CASSESGGDGEAFF
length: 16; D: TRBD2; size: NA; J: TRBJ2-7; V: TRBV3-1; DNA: TGTGCCAGCAGCCCGGGACTAGCCCCTATCGGGGAGGAGCAGTACTTC; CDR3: CASSPGLAPIGEEQYF
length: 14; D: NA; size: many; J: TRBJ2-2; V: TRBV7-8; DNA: TGTGCCAGCAGCTCTAGACAATCCCCAAGGGAGCTGTTTTTT; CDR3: CASSSRQSPRELFF
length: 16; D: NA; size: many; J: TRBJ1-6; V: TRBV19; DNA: TGTGCCAGTAGTATAGGACGGGCAGGGGCGAATTCACCCCTCCACTTT; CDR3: CASSIGRAGANSPLHF
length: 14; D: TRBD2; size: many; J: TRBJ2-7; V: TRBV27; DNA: TGTGCCAGCCGCAGGGCTAGCGGGGCCTACGAGCAGTACTTC; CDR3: CASRRASGAYEQYF
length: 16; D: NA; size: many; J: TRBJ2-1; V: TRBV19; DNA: TGTGCCAGTAGTATAGGGGCGTGGACCTTATACAACGAGCAGTTCTTC; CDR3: CASSIGAWTLYNEQFF
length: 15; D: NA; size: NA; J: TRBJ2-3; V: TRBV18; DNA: TGTGCCAGCTCACCAGCCCGAGGGAGTGGAGATACGCAGTATTTT; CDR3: CASSPARGSGDTQYF
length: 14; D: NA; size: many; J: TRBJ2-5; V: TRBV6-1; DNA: TGTGCCAGCAGCCCCCTCCTGGCCCAAGAGACCCAGTACTTC; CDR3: CASSPLLAQETQYF
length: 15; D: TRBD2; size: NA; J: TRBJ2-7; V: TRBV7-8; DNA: TGTGCCAGCAGCTCTAATAGCGGGAGGAGTTACGAGCAGTACTTC; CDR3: CASSSNSGRSYEQYF
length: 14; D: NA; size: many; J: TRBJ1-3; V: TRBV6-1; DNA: TGTGCCAGCAGTGAATTGGGGGCGGGAAACACCATATATTTT; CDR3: CASSELGAGNTIYF
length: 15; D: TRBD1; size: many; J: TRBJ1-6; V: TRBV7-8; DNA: TGTGCCAGCAGCAAATACAGGGGGGGGCCTTCACCCCTCCACTTT; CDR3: CASSKYRGGPSPLHF
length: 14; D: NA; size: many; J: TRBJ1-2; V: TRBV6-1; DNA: TGTGCCAGCAGTGAAGGGCAGGTTAGAAGTGGCTACACCTTC; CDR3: CASSEGQVRSGYTF
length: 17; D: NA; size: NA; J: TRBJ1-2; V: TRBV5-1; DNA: TGCGCCAGCAGCTTGGCCGGGGGGACCCGAGCTAACTATGGCTACACCTTC; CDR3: CASSLAGGTRANYGYTF
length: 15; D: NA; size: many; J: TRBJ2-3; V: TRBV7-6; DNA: TGTGCCAGCAGCCGACTACCCCTAAGCACAGATACGCAGTATTTT; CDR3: CASSRLPLSTDTQYF
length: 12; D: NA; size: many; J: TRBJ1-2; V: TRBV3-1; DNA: TGTGCCAGCAGCAGCGAAGCCTATGGCTACACCTTC; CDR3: CASSSEAYGYTF
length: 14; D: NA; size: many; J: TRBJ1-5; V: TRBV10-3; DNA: TGTGCCATCAGTGACCCCGCTGGATCTCAGCCCCAGCATTTT; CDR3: CAISDPAGSQPQHF
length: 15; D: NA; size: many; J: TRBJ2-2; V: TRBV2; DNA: TGTGCCAGCAGTGGCGGAGGAGCGAACACCGGGGAGCTGTTTTTT; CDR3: CASSGGGANTGELFF
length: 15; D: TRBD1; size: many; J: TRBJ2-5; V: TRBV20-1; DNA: TGCAGTGCTCGGACAGAAGGACAGGGAGTGGAGACCCAGTACTTC; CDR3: CSARTEGQGVETQYF
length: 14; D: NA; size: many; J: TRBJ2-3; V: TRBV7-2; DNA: TGTGCCAGCAGCTTGGGCCGCGGCACAGATACGCAGTATTTT; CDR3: CASSLGRGTDTQYF
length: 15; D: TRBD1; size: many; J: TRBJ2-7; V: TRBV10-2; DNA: TGCGCCAGCAGAGATGGACAGGGGGCAAGATACGAGCAGTACTTC; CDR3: CASRDGQGARYEQYF